Listed below are T cell receptor beta chains from one sample, sequenced in a study of T cell changes during pregnancy in multiple sclerosis. The method was immunoSEQ multiplex PCR; TCRdb's version includes in-frame clones alone and lacks a portion of them. The table lists about 80,000 clones, approximately 90% of them singletons. The material sequenced was peripheral blood, taken before pregnancy. The origin of the receptors is a female donor with multiple sclerosis, enrolled in a pregnancy study. Both conserved end residues are part of each CDR3.

V	J	CDR3
TRBV19	TRBJ1-5	CASSTSWESNQPQHF
TRBV11-2	TRBJ1-1	CASSLDGANTEAFF
TRBV7-3	TRBJ2-2	CASSKTSGLAGGELFF
TRBV11-2	TRBJ2-7	CATGQVLNEQYF
TRBV19	TRBJ1-1	CASSGDRAHTEAFF
TRBV30	TRBJ1-1	CAWRVRGTEAFF
TRBV19	TRBJ2-1	CASSIGGAHYNEQFF
TRBV7-2	TRBJ1-6	CATGTSLFNNYSPLHF
TRBV30	TRBJ1-3	CAWITTGIHSGNTIYF
TRBV6-1	TRBJ1-1	CASSRLGLRRTEAFF
TRBV19	TRBJ1-2	CASSSPLGGLGYGYTF
TRBV6-1	TRBJ2-7	CASSEGGGGLGYEQYF
TRBV9	TRBJ1-1	CASSQGTNTEAFF
TRBV2	TRBJ1-4	CASTRGPDEKLFF
TRBV7-9	TRBJ1-1	CASSKGSGGAFF
TRBV19	TRBJ2-1	CASSLSIDEQFF
TRBV6-5	TRBJ1-5	CASSLSAMGGPQHF
TRBV18	TRBJ1-3	CASSPLGQGGNTIYF
TRBV19	TRBJ1-1	CASTFGPTEAFF
TRBV29-1	TRBJ1-1	CSVVSRMDITEAFF
TRBV7-6	TRBJ2-1	CASSLARLRTGSNEQFF
TRBV25-1	TRBJ2-5	CASRAAGTGTTGETQYF
TRBV4-1	TRBJ1-5	CASSPGNEQPQHF
TRBV6-5	TRBJ1-1	CASSYGYQGTTEAFF
TRBV6-1	TRBJ1-5	CASRQVNQPQHF
TRBV19	TRBJ1-3	CACRHLSSGNTIYF
TRBV7-8	TRBJ2-1	CASSPTRGFNEQFF
TRBV2	TRBJ2-1	CASRRTGGSYNEQFF
TRBV27	TRBJ1-2	CASSLTQGFGANYGYTF
TRBV10-3	TRBJ2-7	CAISGTRISTYEQYF
TRBV4-1	TRBJ2-3	CASSQAGSGTDTQYF
TRBV14	TRBJ2-5	CASSQARLRETQYF
TRBV2	TRBJ2-7	CASSDILAATLSYEQYF
TRBV6-6	TRBJ2-1	CASSYSTQGNEQFF
TRBV29-1	TRBJ1-2	CSVVDRGLPRNPYGYTF
TRBV29-1	TRBJ1-2	CSVEGEGEGYTF
TRBV7-9	TRBJ2-5	CASSWGTGGFLETQYF
TRBV19	TRBJ1-2	CASSIGSRDRETDGYTF
TRBV5-6	TRBJ1-2	CASSLGGANYGYTF
TRBV5-4	TRBJ1-1	CASSLALPGTEAFF
TRBV28	TRBJ1-4	CASSLRGQGVGEKLFF
TRBV5-1	TRBJ2-7	CASSGVAGTGGYEQYF
TRBV13	TRBJ1-3	CASSLVHGGPSGNTIYF
TRBV5-1	TRBJ1-1	CASSLAGTGFTEAFF
TRBV6-1	TRBJ1-2	CASSEDRTGHGYTF
TRBV5-4	TRBJ2-1	CASSDAGTFINEQFF
TRBV7-9	TRBJ1-2	CASSLAPESNGYTF
TRBV5-1	TRBJ2-1	CASSMTSGGYNEQFF
TRBV6-6	TRBJ2-2	CASRTGTALTGELFF
TRBV7-3	TRBJ2-1	CASSFRGGSYNEQFF
TRBV2	TRBJ2-2	CASSGSVSTGELFF
TRBV5-4	TRBJ1-4	CASSKAGSSEKLFF
TRBV7-3	TRBJ1-2	CASSLSGARDGYTF
TRBV6-5	TRBJ1-5	CASSSGVSNQPQHF
TRBV7-9	TRBJ1-4	CASSQTQGIDEKLFF